The 29 T cell receptor beta chains presented below share a single source sample, sequenced in a study of T cell changes during pregnancy in multiple sclerosis. Sequencing used immunoSEQ multiplex PCR; TCRdb keeps in-frame clones, though not all of them. The table lists under 150,000 clones, roughly 95% of them singletons, with over 0.35% in the top ten. The sample here was peripheral blood, taken after pregnancy. The origin of the receptors is a female donor with multiple sclerosis, enrolled in a pregnancy study.

This chain connects TRBV18 to TRBJ1-2, with D maybe TRBD1 (5 bases). Between the trimmed V and J ends, which lost 3 bases and 7 bases, there was a span of 18 bases. The V gene's germline CDR1 is KGHSH and CDR2 LQKENI. The CDR3 extends over 15 amino acids. The CDR3 region has the DNA TGTGCCAGCTCACCGTTGGAAAGGGCCGGGGGTGGCTACACCTTC. Translated, it gives CASSPLERAGGGYTF.

V and J are TRBV13 and TRBJ1-1; TRBD1 agrees at 10 bases. Germline V lookup: CDR1 PRHDT, CDR2 FYEKMQ (reference sequence). V gave up 4 bases and J gave up 4 bases; unmatched junction bases: 12. This CDR3 comprises 17 residues. The CDR3 coding sequence is TGTGCCAGCAGCTCCACCGGACAGGGGGGACCCACCACTGAAGCTTTCTTT. It translates to CASSSTGQGGPTTEAFF.

The V gene is TRBV7-8, the J gene TRBJ2-7; 8 nucleotides align to TRBD1. The CDR3 is made up of 13 amino acids. CDR1 and CDR2 from the germline V gene are SGHVS and FQNEAQ. Trimming cost V 10 bases and J 3 bases; bases outside gene matches: 8. Here the CDR3 DNA reads TGTGCCACATCCCGGGGGACAGGCTACGAGCAGTACTTC. Its protein is CATSRGTGYEQYF.

This chain links TRBV18 with TRBJ2-7, with 8 bases fitting TRBD1. With 1 base clipped from V and 1 base from J, the junction kept 0 bases outside the gene matches. The germline gives CDR1 KGHSH, CDR2 LQKENI. The CDR3 contains 14 residues. The DNA of the CDR3 is TGTGCCAGCTCACCACGACAGGGGTCCTACGAGCAGTACTTC. Translation gives CASSPRQGSYEQYF. Filled out from reference TRBV18 and TRBJ2-7, the complete variable domain reads NAGVMQNPRHLVRRRGQEARLRCSPMKGHSHVYWYRQLPEEGLKFMVYLQKENIIDESGMPKERFSAEFPKEGPSILRIQQVVRGDSAAYFCASSPRQGSYEQYFGPGTRLTVT.

This chain links TRBV28 with TRBJ2-7; 8 bases are a match to TRBD1. This CDR3 is built from 13 residues. Germline V gene sequence: CDR1 MDHEN, CDR2 SYDVKM. With 3 bases clipped from V and 6 bases from J, the junction kept 4 bases outside the gene matches. In nucleotides, the CDR3 is TGTGCCAGCAGTTTCAGGGGGCCCATCGAGCAGTACTTC. It yields the protein CASSFRGPIEQYF.

CDR3 amino acids: CASSAGGRGSPYEQYF. The CDR3 nucleotides read TGTGCCAGCAGCGCAGGCGGCAGGGGGTCTCCCTACGAGCAGTACTTC. The genes are TRBV9 and TRBJ2-7, with 7 bases lining up with TRBD1. The germline gives CDR1 SGDLS, CDR2 YYNGEE. V dropped 3 bases and J dropped 2; count of bases not matched to a gene: 11. The CDR3 is made up of 16 amino acids.

The rearrangement links TRBV27 to TRBJ2-2, with 8 bases matching TRBD2. Germline-derived CDR1 and CDR2 are MNHEY and SMNVEV (reference sequence). Losses at the gene ends were 0 bases for V and 7 bases for J; bases not matched to a gene: 13. The CDR3 runs 18 residues. The CDR3 protein is CASSLSTGGRGVFGELFF. The CDR3 DNA follows: TGTGCCAGCAGTTTATCAACGGGGGGGAGGGGAGTGTTCGGGGAGCTGTTTTTT.

This clone was seen once. The rearrangement uses TRBV28 and TRBJ1-3; D may be TRBD1 (6 bases). The V gene's germline CDR1 is MDHEN and CDR2 SYDVKM. Trimming stripped 5 bases from V and 2 bases from J, with 13 bases between. The CDR3 is 15 amino acids. CDR3 sequence reads: CASSVGDKTGNTIYF. The CDR3 DNA sequence: TGTGCCAGCAGTGTAGGGGACAAGACTGGAAACACCATATATTTT.

The rearrangement uses TRBV30 and TRBJ2-5; TRBD2 agrees at 13 bases. This CDR3 contains 16 residues. Germline V gives CDR1 GTSNPN, CDR2 SVGIG (reference sequence). The V and J ends lost 1 base and 1 base, in that order; junction bases with no gene match: 3. Written as DNA, the CDR3 is TGTGCCTGGAGTGCCGGACTAGCGGGAGTCCAAGAGACCCAGTACTTC. Translation: CAWSAGLAGVQETQYF.

The V call is TRBV2, the J call TRBJ2-5, with 11 bases aligning to TRBD2. The length of the CDR3 is 14 residues. The V segment lost 7 bases and the J segment 4 bases; nucleotides outside the gene matches: 5. CDR1 and CDR2 from the germline V gene are SNHLY and FYNNEI. CDR3 coding DNA: TGTGCCAGCACCCTAGCGGGAGGACGAGAGACCCAGTACTTC. Translating gives CASTLAGGRETQYF.

This sequence joins TRBV9 and TRBJ1-4; 9 bases fit TRBD1. V lost 3 bases and J lost 6; bases outside the gene matches: 6. Germline V CDR1 and CDR2: SGDLS, YYNGEE. The CDR3 is made up of 15 amino acids. CDR3 in amino acids: CASSAAGQGDEKLFF. In DNA, the CDR3 is TGTGCCAGCAGCGCCGCGGGACAGGGTGATGAAAAACTGTTTTTT. Drawing the rest from reference TRBV9 and TRBJ1-4, the complete variable domain is DSGVTQTPKHLITATGQRVTLRCSPRSGDLSVYWYQQSLDQGLQFLIQYYNGEERAKGNILERFSAQQFPDLHSELNLSSLELGDSALYFCASSAAGQGDEKLFFGSGTQLSVL.

V usage is TRBV2 and J usage is TRBJ1-5; 8 bases line up with TRBD1. The CDR3 length is 13 residues. Germline V gene data show CDR1 as SNHLY and CDR2 as FYNNEI. Unmatched junction bases numbered 1, after V lost 3 bases and J lost 6 bases. The CDR3 protein is CASSDRGRQPQHF. CDR3 DNA sequence: TGTGCCAGCAGTGACAGGGGGCGTCAGCCCCAGCATTTT.

This clone was counted a few times. This rearrangement joins TRBV10-3 to TRBJ1-2; D unresolved. The CDR3 loop spans 13 amino acids. Germline loops: CDR1 ENHRY, CDR2 SYGVKD. Between the trimmed V and J ends, which lost 2 bases and 3 bases, there was a span of 7 bases. The CDR3 nucleotides read TGTGCCATCAGTGAGAACAGTTACTATGGCTACACCTTC. This translates into CAISENSYYGYTF.

The chain links TRBV28 to TRBJ2-7; 9 bases match TRBD1. The CDR3 spans 13 residues. V shed 10 bases, J shed 0 bases, and the junction held 4 bases outside the gene matches. Germline assignment: CDR1 MDHEN and CDR2 SYDVKM. The CDR3 loop reads CATGTGPSYEQYF. CDR3 DNA sequence: TGTGCCACCGGGACAGGGCCCTCCTACGAGCAGTACTTC.

The V and J genes are TRBV6-4 and TRBJ2-1; D is uncertain. The CDR3 covers 13 residues. V was cut by 3 bases and J by 5 bases, with 8 bases left in between. The germline V gene has CDR1 MRHNA and CDR2 SNTAGT. CDR3 DNA sequence: TGTGCCAGCAGTGATGCGAGCCACAATGAGCAGTTCTTC. Protein: CASSDASHNEQFF.

The CDR3 nucleotides read TGTGCCAGCAGCTCGGGACAGTTCGAAGCTTTCTTT. Translation: CASSSGQFEAFF. V and J are TRBV7-9 and TRBJ1-1; 7 bases align to TRBD1. The CDR3 is 12 residues long. Germline V lookup: CDR1 SEHNR, CDR2 FQNEAQ (reference sequence). V gave up 4 bases and J gave up 8 bases; unmatched junction bases: 4.

The V and J genes are TRBV6-4 and TRBJ2-3, with D perhaps TRBD2 (5 bases). With 3 bases removed from V and 0 bases from J, the gap between germline ends came to 7 bases. Germline V gene sequence: CDR1 MRHNA, CDR2 SNTAGT. The CDR3 covers 14 residues. CDR3 residues: CASSESGSTDTQYF. CDR3 nucleotides: TGTGCCAGCAGTGAGAGCGGAAGCACAGATACGCAGTATTTT.

The V call is TRBV10-3, the J call TRBJ2-2, with TRBD1 identical over 8 bases. The CDR3 runs to 15 residues. Germline V lookup: CDR1 ENHRY, CDR2 SYGVKD. With 6 bases clipped from V and 1 base from J, the junction kept 4 bases outside the gene matches. The CDR3 loop is CAISVDRGNTGELFF. The DNA of the CDR3 is TGTGCCATCAGCGTTGACAGGGGGAACACCGGGGAGCTGTTTTTT.

This chain joins TRBV6-5 and TRBJ1-2, with 7 bases identical to TRBD1. The V gene end was trimmed by 6 bases and the J gene end by 5 bases; junction bases not matched to a gene: 12. The CDR3 totals 15 residues. Germline V gene sequence: CDR1 MNHEY, CDR2 SVGAGI. CDR3 bases: TGTGCCAGCAGGGGCACAGGGGCGTGGGGTTATGGCTACACCTTC. This codes for CASRGTGAWGYGYTF.

The chain recombines TRBV18 with TRBJ2-6; D may be TRBD1 (5 bases). The germline V gene has CDR1 KGHSH and CDR2 LQKENI. This CDR3 region has 20 residues. Trimming shortened V by 5 bases and J by 0 bases, and 23 bases separated the two germline ends. CDR3 sequence reads: CASSFDIGADNLSGANVLTF. DNA for the CDR3: TGTGCCAGCTCATTCGACATTGGGGCCGACAACCTCTCTGGGGCCAACGTCCTGACTTTC.

This clone was detected only once. The chain recombines TRBV7-9 with TRBJ2-7; 7 positions agree with TRBD1. Germline V lookup: CDR1 SEHNR, CDR2 FQNEAQ (reference sequence). The CDR3 length is 14 residues. Trimming removed 7 bases from V and 8 bases from J; junction bases left unmatched: 14. CDR3 nucleotide sequence: TGTGCCAGCAACCAAGGGGGCGGGCCTTCCAAGCAGTACTTC. It is translated as CASNQGGGPSKQYF.

J is TRBJ1-4 and V is TRBV21-1; the table gives TRBD1 as D, unverified against the DNA. TRBV21-1 is described as a pseudogene. CDR3 length: 16 amino acids. The DNA of the CDR3 is TGTGCCAGCAGAACCCCTTGGACAGGGGGAGGGGCAAAACTGTTTTTT. Its protein is CASRTPWTGGGAKLFF.

This clone was observed once. The rearrangement uses TRBV28 and TRBJ2-3; D perhaps matches TRBD2 (5 bases). Germline loops: CDR1 MDHEN, CDR2 SYDVKM. V was trimmed by 4 bases and J by 2 bases, leaving 10 bases between them. This CDR3 is built from 14 residues. CDR3 sequence reads: CASSYGGLTDTQYF. The CDR3 DNA sequence: TGTGCCAGCAGTTACGGAGGCCTCACAGATACGCAGTATTTT. Together with reference TRBV28 and TRBJ2-3, the CDR3 gives the full variable domain: DVKVTQSSRYLVKRTGEKVFLECVQDMDHENMFWYRQDPGLGLRLIYFSYDVKMKEKGDIPEGYSVSREKKERFSLILESASTNQTSMYLCASSYGGLTDTQYFGPGTRLTVL.

This sequence joins TRBV28 and TRBJ1-2; TRBD1 agrees at 8 bases. Per germline, CDR1 MDHEN and CDR2 SYDVKM. The CDR3 consists of 14 residues. After removal of 6 bases from V and 8 bases from J, the junction contained 11 bases not matched to a gene. This chain's CDR3 is CASSFAGGIWGYTF. In DNA form, the CDR3 reads TGTGCCAGCAGCTTCGCAGGGGGCATTTGGGGCTACACCTTC.

This chain joins TRBV28 and TRBJ1-2; 8 nucleotides agree with TRBD1. Germline V gene sequence: CDR1 MDHEN, CDR2 SYDVKM. The CDR3 has 14 residues. V shed 3 bases and J 6 bases; nucleotides not matched to a gene: 6. In DNA form, the CDR3 reads TGTGCCAGCAGTTTTGGGGACAGGCACAATGGCTACACCTTC. It is translated as CASSFGDRHNGYTF.

The chain combines TRBV28 with TRBJ1-2; the D gene is possibly TRBD1 (6 bases). Germline V gives CDR1 MDHEN, CDR2 SYDVKM. The CDR3 spans 14 residues. V shed 6 bases and J shed 7 bases, with 18 bases lying between them. CDR3 sequence: CASSPLDRHLGYTF. The CDR3 bases are TGTGCCAGCAGCCCCCTGGACAGACACCTTGGCTACACCTTC.

The gene calls are TRBV9 and TRBJ2-7, with 9 bases aligning to TRBD2. V was clipped by 4 bases and J by 5 bases; unmatched bases: 7. This CDR3 has 14 residues. CDR1 SGDLS and CDR2 YYNGEE come from the germline V gene. DNA for the CDR3: TGTGCCAGCAGCATGGCGGGAGGGCCGCACGAGCAGTACTTC. Translated, it gives CASSMAGGPHEQYF.

This clone is a singleton in its sample. This chain links TRBV5-4 with TRBJ2-1; 7 positions match TRBD2. Germline CDR1 reads SGHNT; CDR2 reads YYREEE (reference sequence). The CDR3 is 14 amino acids. The J segment lost 10 bases and the V segment lost 4 bases, leaving 11 bases of the junction unmatched. The CDR3 loop is CASSPGLEEGEQFF. The DNA of the CDR3 is TGTGCCAGCAGCCCCGGACTAGAGGAAGGAGAGCAGTTCTTC.

The gene calls are TRBV11-1 and TRBJ2-5; D unclear. With 1 base removed from V and 1 base from J, the gap between germline ends came to 7 bases. The CDR3 consists of 14 residues. CDR1 and CDR2 from the germline V gene are SGHAT and FQDESV (reference sequence). The CDR3: CASSLDSIQETQYF. CDR3 nucleotide sequence: TGTGCCAGCAGCTTAGACAGCATCCAAGAGACCCAGTACTTC.